This TCR beta chain was captured by sequencing in a study of T cells after yellow fever vaccination. This clonotype appeared a few times. Antigen specificity is unknown. In making TCR cDNA, 5'RACE template switching added a universal primer site and UMIs to it. TCRdb fed the 5' RACE reads into MiXCR, producing one record per CDR3 protein. Of 110,000 to 150,000 distinct CDR3 sequences listed, 5% to 7.5% are singletons. V shed 8 bases, J shed 10 bases, and the junction held 9 bases outside the gene matches. The CDR3 extends over 13 amino acids. Study results and caveats: It was a small share of clonotypes that appeared in both CD4 and CD8 compartments. Post-booster repertoires contained most primary-vaccination clones again (roughly 97% CD4, approximately 88% CD8). Abundant bulk-derived clonotypes could contaminate FACS-sorted repertoires.

The V call is TRBV12-3 or TRBV12-4, the J call TRBJ2-2; 8 bases align to TRBD1. The sample was CD4+ T cells sorted from PBMCs, taken 10 days after the yellow fever booster vaccination. The receptor was isolated from a man younger than 40 who received the YFV17D yellow fever vaccine. CDR3 in amino acids: CASCSTGAEELFF. The CDR3, as DNA: TGTGCCAGCTGCTCGACAGGGGCCGAGGAGCTGTTTTTT.